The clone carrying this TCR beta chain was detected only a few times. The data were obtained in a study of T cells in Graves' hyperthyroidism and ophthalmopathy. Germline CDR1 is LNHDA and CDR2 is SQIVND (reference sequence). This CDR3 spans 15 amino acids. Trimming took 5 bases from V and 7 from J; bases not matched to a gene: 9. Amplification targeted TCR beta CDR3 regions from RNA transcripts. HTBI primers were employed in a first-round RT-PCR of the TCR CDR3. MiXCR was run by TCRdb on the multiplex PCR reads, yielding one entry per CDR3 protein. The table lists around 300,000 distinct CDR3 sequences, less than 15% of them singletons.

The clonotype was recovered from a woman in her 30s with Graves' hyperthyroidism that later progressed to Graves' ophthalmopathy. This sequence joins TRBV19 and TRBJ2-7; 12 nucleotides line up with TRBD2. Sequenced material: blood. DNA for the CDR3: TGTGCCAGTAGTCGCGAGACTAGCGGGAGCCCGGAGCAGTACTTC. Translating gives CASSRETSGSPEQYF.